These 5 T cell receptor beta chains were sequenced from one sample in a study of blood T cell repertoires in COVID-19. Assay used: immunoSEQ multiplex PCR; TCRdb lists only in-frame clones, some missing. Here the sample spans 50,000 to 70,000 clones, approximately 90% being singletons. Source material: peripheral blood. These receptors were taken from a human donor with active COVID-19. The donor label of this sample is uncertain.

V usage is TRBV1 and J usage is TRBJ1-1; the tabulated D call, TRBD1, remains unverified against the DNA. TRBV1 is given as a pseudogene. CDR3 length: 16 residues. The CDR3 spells CTSSRQGWWKNTEAFF. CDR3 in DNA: TGCACCAGCAGCCGACAGGGGTGGTGGAAGAACACTGAAGCTTTCTTT.

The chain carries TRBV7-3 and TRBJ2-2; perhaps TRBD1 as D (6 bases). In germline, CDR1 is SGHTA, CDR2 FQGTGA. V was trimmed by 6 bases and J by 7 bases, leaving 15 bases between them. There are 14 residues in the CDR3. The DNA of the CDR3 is TGTGCCAGCAGTTCTAACAGGGCGAGCGGGGAGCTGTTTTTT. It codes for CASSSNRASGELFF.

CDR3 sequence: CASSLWLGGEETQYF. The CDR3 DNA sequence: TGTGCCAGCAGCTTATGGTTAGGGGGCGAGGAGACCCAGTACTTC. The chain recombines TRBV7-9 with TRBJ2-5; 7 bases are shared with TRBD1. Germline-derived CDR1 and CDR2 are SEHNR and FQNEAQ (reference sequence). The CDR3 runs to 15 residues. The junction had 8 bases not matched to a gene; V was cut back by 2 bases and J by 5 bases.

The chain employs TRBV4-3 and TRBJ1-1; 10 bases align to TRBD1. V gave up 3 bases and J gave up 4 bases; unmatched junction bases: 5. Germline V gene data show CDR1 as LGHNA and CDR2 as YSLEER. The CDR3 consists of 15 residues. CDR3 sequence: CASSHLRTGGTEAFF. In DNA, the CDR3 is TGCGCCAGCAGCCACTTAAGGACAGGGGGCACTGAAGCTTTCTTT.

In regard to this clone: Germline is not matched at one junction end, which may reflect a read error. CDR3 amino acids: CASREGTGGNEKLFF. The DNA for the CDR3 is TGTGCCAGCAGGGAAGGGACAGGGGGTAATGAAAAACTGTTTTTT. The J gene is TRBJ1-4, the V gene TRBV6-1; 11 bases align to TRBD1. The CDR3 is made up of 15 amino acids. Germline-derived CDR1 and CDR2 are MNHNS and SASEGT.